Following are 25 T cell receptor beta chains from one sample sequenced in a study of blood T cells in healthy people across ages (dated by TCRdb to between 2014 and 2016). Library preparation used 5' RACE. The reads were generated on an Illumina HiSeq 2500. A second PCR of roughly 7 to 12 cycles was performed with a sample-barcoded 5' primer and a J-beta primer mix. Using fastp trimming at Q25 and MiXCR clonotype assembly, TCRdb reanalyzed the public sequencing data and kept in-frame beta chains. Every CDR3 protein is listed once, alongside the most common genes and DNA of its rows. This sample holds about 780,000 distinct CDR3 sequences; roughly 25% were observed only once. In total, the top ten clones hold over 2.5% of the sample. The same data also went into a second study, on T cells of mothers and their children.

Sequenced input: blood. These TCRs come from a boy aged 10-17 years in good health.

This rearrangement joins TRBV25-1 to TRBJ1-2, with D uncertain. The CDR3 is 11 amino acids. Trimming stripped 6 bases from V and 4 bases from J, with 6 bases between. The germline gives CDR1 MGHDK, CDR2 SYGVNS. For the CDR3, the DNA is TGTGCCAGCAGGACGGCCTATGGCTACACCTTC. It encodes CASRTAYGYTF.

In its sample, this clonotype was seen a few times. V is TRBV6-5 and J is TRBJ1-5; no firm D call. The CDR3 is 16 amino acids. V dropped 4 bases and J dropped 0 bases, with 13 bases sitting between them. Germline V lookup: CDR1 MNHEY, CDR2 SVGAGI. The DNA of the CDR3 is TGTGCCAGCAGTTTGAGGTCCGGGTATAGCAATCAGCCCCAGCATTTT. Residues: CASSLRSGYSNQPQHF.

The J gene is TRBJ2-1, the V gene TRBV20-1; TRBD2 agrees at 10 bases. The better agreement between TRBJ2-5 and the DNA end casts doubt on the J call. Germline assignment: CDR1 DFQATT and CDR2 SNEGSKA (reference sequence). The CDR3 totals 15 residues. For the CDR3, the DNA is TGCAGTGCTAGTGTGCTAGCGGGAGTGAGGGAGACCCAGTACTTC. This sequence encodes CSASVLAGVRETQYF.

The chain couples TRBV6-5 to TRBJ2-5; 13 bases fit TRBD2. Germline loops: CDR1 MNHEY, CDR2 SVGAGI. V was clipped by 0 bases and J by 5 bases; unmatched bases: 6. CDR3 length: 17 amino acids. This chain's CDR3 is CASSYSTSGGLGETQYF. In DNA form, the CDR3 reads TGTGCCAGCAGTTACTCGACTAGCGGGGGGCTGGGGGAGACCCAGTACTTC.

The chain carries TRBV5-1 and TRBJ2-5; D may correspond to TRBD1 or TRBD2 (5 bases each). Trimming stripped 5 bases from V and 2 bases from J, with 13 bases between. The CDR3 contains 14 residues. CDR1 is SGHRS, CDR2 YFSETQ, per germline. CDR3 nucleotide sequence: TGCGCCAGCAGTGTCCGGGGCCAACAAGAGACCCAGTACTTC. It is translated as CASSVRGQQETQYF.

This clonotype has more than one count but fewer than ten. The gene calls are TRBV20-1 and TRBJ2-1; 9 positions match TRBD1. The last part of the DNA fits TRBJ2-7 better; the J call may be wrong. CDR3 size: 16 residues. CDR1 DFQATT and CDR2 SNEGSKA come from the germline V gene (reference sequence). Here the CDR3 reads CSARNVAGTGKLRQYF. CDR3 in DNA: TGCAGTGCTAGAAACGTTGCCGGGACAGGGAAACTACGGCAGTACTTC.

The chain recombines TRBV11-2 with TRBJ2-2; 7 bases agree with TRBD1. Germline V lookup: CDR1 SGHAT, CDR2 FQNNGV. Unmatched junction bases numbered 8, after V lost 0 bases and J lost 4 bases. The CDR3 runs to 17 residues. CDR3 DNA sequence: TGTGCCAGCAGCTTAGAAAAGTTCGGGACAGCCACCGGGGAGCTGTTTTTT. This codes for CASSLEKFGTATGELFF. Complete variable domain (other parts from reference TRBV11-2 and TRBJ2-2): EAGVAQSPRYKIIEKRQSVAFWCNPISGHATLYWYQQILGQGPKLLIQFQNNGVVDDSQLPKDRFSAERLKGVDSTLKIQPAKLEDSAVYLCASSLEKFGTATGELFFGEGSRLTVL.

J is TRBJ2-7 and V is TRBV3-1, with D perhaps assigned TRBD1 or TRBD2 (6 bases each). V was shortened by 4 bases and J by 2 bases, with 12 bases between the two germline ends. The CDR3 is 14 residues long. Germline CDR1 reads LGHDT; CDR2 reads YNNKEL (reference sequence). The CDR3 coding sequence is TGTGCCAGCAGCCGCGAGGGGGGACCCTACGAGCAGTACTTC. As protein: CASSREGGPYEQYF.

The chain employs TRBV6-5 and TRBJ1-2; tentatively, D is TRBD1 (6 bases). Germline CDR1 MNHEY, CDR2 SVGAGI. The CDR3 totals 13 residues. V lost 0 bases, J lost 8 bases, and 10 bases lay in between. The CDR3 sequence is CASSYSNRAGYTF. CDR3 bases: TGTGCCAGCAGTTACTCAAACAGGGCCGGCTACACCTTC.

This rearrangement joins TRBV7-2 to TRBJ2-7; a possible D gene is TRBD1 (5 bases). This CDR3 spans 15 amino acids. The V end was cut by 5 bases, the J end by 4 bases, with 18 bases between. Per the germline V gene, CDR1 is SGHTA and CDR2 is FQGNSA. The CDR3 loop reads CASSVSKGVQYEQYF. CDR3 nucleotide sequence: TGTGCCAGCAGCGTATCCAAAGGGGTTCAGTACGAGCAGTACTTC.

This chain links TRBV15 with TRBJ1-2; TRBD1 matches at 7 bases. The CDR3 has 13 amino acids. V lost 1 base, J lost 7 bases, and 3 bases stayed unmatched. Germline CDR1 reads LNHNV; CDR2 reads YYDKDF (reference sequence). CDR3 bases: TGTGCCACCAGCAGAGGACAGGGCCTTGGCTACACCTTC. Translation gives CATSRGQGLGYTF.

This clonotype was counted only a few times. The gene calls are TRBV28 and TRBJ1-2; maybe TRBD1 (6 bases). Per germline, CDR1 MDHEN and CDR2 SYDVKM. The V end lost 5 bases, the J end lost 8 bases, and 21 bases lay between the germline ends. CDR3 size: 15 residues. In DNA, the CDR3 is TGTGCCAGCAGTACGAATTCAGGGCAGGGGAGGGGCTACACCTTC. Its protein is CASSTNSGQGRGYTF.

This clonotype came up a few times. The chain employs TRBV5-1 and TRBJ2-3, with no clear D. The CDR3 is 14 residues long. Trimming left V 0 bases short and J 4 bases short, with 9 bases between. Germline V gives CDR1 SGHRS, CDR2 YFSETQ. CDR3 region: CASSLDGSSDTQYF. The CDR3 DNA reads as TGCGCCAGCAGCTTGGATGGTAGCTCAGATACGCAGTATTTT.

The chain uses TRBV20-1 and TRBJ2-2; possible D gene TRBD1, 6 bases. The V gene lost 3 bases and the J gene lost 3 bases, with 11 bases spanning the gap. The CDR3 loop spans 14 amino acids. Per the germline V gene, CDR1 is DFQATT and CDR2 is SNEGSKA (reference sequence). This CDR3 is CSASGQKYTGELFF. In DNA, the CDR3 is TGCAGTGCTAGCGGACAGAAGTACACCGGGGAGCTGTTTTTT.

The rearrangement links TRBV20-1 to TRBJ2-1; 14 bases line up with TRBD2. This CDR3 contains 16 residues. Germline lookup yields CDR1 DFQATT and CDR2 SNEGSKA (reference sequence). Trimming at V came to 3 bases and at J to 1 base, leaving 2 bases not matched to a gene. The CDR3 bases are TGCAGTGCTAGCGGACTAGCGGGGGGTTCCTACAATGAGCAGTTCTTC. Protein product: CSASGLAGGSYNEQFF.

This clonotype showed up just a few times. V is TRBV5-1 and J is TRBJ2-5; 7 bases fit TRBD1. The J call may be faulty, since TRBJ2-7 better matches the DNA end. The CDR3 runs to 13 residues. The germline gives CDR1 SGHRS, CDR2 YFSETQ. CDR3 protein: CASSVQGAYEQYF. CDR3 coding DNA: TGCGCCAGCAGCGTGCAGGGGGCCTACGAGCAGTACTTC.

This clonotype came up many times. The chain couples TRBV4-2 to TRBJ2-7; D remains unclear. Deletions cut 0 bases from V and 3 bases from J, with 9 bases between. Germline loops: CDR1 LGHNA, CDR2 YNFKEQ. The CDR3 is made up of 14 amino acids. As DNA, the CDR3 is TGTGCCAGCAGCCAAGAACCAGGTCTCTACGAGCAGTACTTC. Amino acids: CASSQEPGLYEQYF.

This chain uses TRBV5-1 with TRBJ2-1; 10 bases line up with TRBD1. Per the germline V gene, CDR1 is SGHRS and CDR2 is YFSETQ. This CDR3 comprises 15 residues. The ends lost 3 bases at V and 10 bases at J; junction bases unmatched: 10. CDR3 loop: CASSSGTGDSEEQFF. The CDR3 region has the DNA TGCGCCAGCAGCTCCGGGACAGGGGATTCCGAGGAGCAGTTCTTC.

This clonotype was counted only a few times. In DNA form, the CDR3 reads TGCGCCAGCAGCCAAGAAGGCTTGTATGGTGTCGAGCAGTTCTTC. This encodes CASSQEGLYGVEQFF. This chain joins TRBV4-1 and TRBJ2-1, with D unclear. V gave up 0 bases and J gave up 10 bases, with 16 bases separating them. Looked up from germline, CDR1 is MGHRA and CDR2 is YSYEKL. This CDR3 is built from 15 residues.

This clonotype showed up just a few times. The V gene is TRBV19, the J gene TRBJ1-1, with D uncertain. V was trimmed by 6 bases and J by 8 bases, leaving 10 bases between them. This CDR3 comprises 11 residues. The germline gives CDR1 LNHDA, CDR2 SQIVND (reference sequence). The CDR3 region is CASSKREEAFF. Here the CDR3 DNA reads TGTGCCAGTAGCAAAAGAGAGGAAGCTTTCTTT. The full variable domain, completed using reference TRBV19 and TRBJ1-1, is DGGITQSPKYLFRKEGQNVTLSCEQNLNHDAMYWYRQDPGQGLRLIYYSQIVNDFQKGDIAEGYSVSREKKESFPLTVTSAQKNPTAFYLCASSKREEAFFGQGTRLTVV.

The chain carries TRBV5-1 and TRBJ1-4, with 12 bases that match TRBD1. Losses at the gene ends were 4 bases for V and 7 bases for J; bases not matched to a gene: 5. Germline loops: CDR1 SGHRS, CDR2 YFSETQ. This CDR3 has 15 residues. For the CDR3, the DNA is TGCGCCAGCAGCCGAGGGGACAGGGGGCCTGAAAAACTGTTTTTT. This sequence encodes CASSRGDRGPEKLFF.

This clonotype was detected only a few times. This likely comes from a read error, as the CDR3 has no conserved phenylalanine or tryptophan at its end. The J gene is TRBJ1-2, the V gene TRBV7-2; D not resolved. V lost 5 bases and J 2 bases, leaving 6 bases between the germline ends. Germline values: CDR1 SGHTA, CDR2 FQGNSA. This CDR3 contains 12 residues. The CDR3 DNA reads as TGTGCCAGCAGCCGGATCAACTATGGCTACACCCTC. It encodes CASSRINYGYTL.

The rearrangement links TRBV11-2 to TRBJ1-6; 10 bases match TRBD1. The CDR3 has 17 residues. Trimming cost V 1 base and J 8 bases; bases outside gene matches: 8. From germline, CDR1 is SGHAT and CDR2 FQNNGV. In nucleotides, the CDR3 is TGTGCCAGCAGCTTAGGGGGACAGGGGATAGGAGATTCACCCCTCCACTTT. The encoded protein is CASSLGGQGIGDSPLHF.

The chain carries TRBV10-3 and TRBJ2-3, with D maybe TRBD1 (6 bases). With 6 bases removed from V and 3 bases from J, the gap between germline ends came to 13 bases. This CDR3 comprises 14 residues. The germline V gene has CDR1 ENHRY and CDR2 SYGVKD. The DNA for the CDR3 is TGTGCCATCAGAAAGACAGGATCAACAGATACGCAGTATTTT. It encodes CAIRKTGSTDTQYF.

This clonotype has only a few counts. The J gene is TRBJ2-2, the V gene TRBV13; 7 bases align to TRBD1. The V segment lost 5 bases and the J segment 0 bases; nucleotides outside the gene matches: 6. The germline gives CDR1 PRHDT, CDR2 FYEKMQ (reference sequence). The CDR3 consists of 16 residues. The CDR3 sequence is CASSEIGTANTGELFF. The CDR3 bases are TGTGCCAGCAGCGAAATCGGGACAGCGAACACCGGGGAGCTGTTTTTT.